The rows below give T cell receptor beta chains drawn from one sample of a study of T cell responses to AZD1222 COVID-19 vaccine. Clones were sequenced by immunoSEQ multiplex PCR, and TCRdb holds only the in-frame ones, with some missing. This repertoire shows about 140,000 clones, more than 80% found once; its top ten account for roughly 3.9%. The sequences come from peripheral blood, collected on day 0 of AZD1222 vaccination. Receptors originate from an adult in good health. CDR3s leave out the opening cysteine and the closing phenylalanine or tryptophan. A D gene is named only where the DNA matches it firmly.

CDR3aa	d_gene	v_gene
ASSPSAPVLSYEQY	NA	TRBV28
ASSSQTGQYLGYT	TRBD1	TRBV27
ASSSTPGVAGSEQF	TRBD2	TRBV13
ASSYTFQGPNQPQH	NA	TRBV6-6
ASSPEDRGNYGYT	NA	TRBV18
ASRGGGTGNTIY	NA	TRBV28
ASSEKRGIGYT	NA	TRBV25-1
ASGLGTGTTNTGELF	NA	TRBV12-5
SVRRGSSFGDTQY	NA	TRBV29-1
ASSPPSQELNYGYT	NA	TRBV18
SVEQGNTIY	NA	TRBV29-1
ASSLFQGAYTEAF	NA	TRBV19
ASSEGLAKDEQF	TRBD2	TRBV2
ASSSQGADTQY	TRBD1	TRBV7-2
ASSARQGATNEKLF	TRBD1	TRBV11-2
ASSRDGYT	NA	TRBV19
ASSLGTSRPQH	NA	TRBV12-3/TRBV12-4
ASSGASGGITDTQY	TRBD2	TRBV19
SAVPGLAGGNYNEQF	TRBD2	TRBV29-1
ASSKTGGADGYT	TRBD1	TRBV9
ASSLRWGMNTEAF	NA	TRBV27
ASRTTGDSNQPQH	TRBD1	TRBV5-1
ASSDSNQPQH	NA	TRBV2
ASSQEVRGYSKDTEAF	NA	TRBV3-1/TRBV3-2
ASIGTGQENNYGYT	NA	TRBV30
ASSRTGVLGYT	TRBD1	TRBV12-3/TRBV12-4
SVKSNTGELF	NA	TRBV29-1
ASSYTGQESSYEQY	TRBD1	TRBV6-6
ASSRQSMDSPLH	NA	TRBV5-1
ASSKGWRKPLNTEAF	NA	TRBV21-1
ASSQNPDQETQY	NA	TRBV3-1/TRBV3-2
ASGHEAF	NA	TRBV28
ASSQEGDHYGYT	NA	TRBV4-1
ASRAEVARDTQY	NA	TRBV19
ATSAVSTEAF	NA	TRBV6-6
ASSPPLAGNTGELF	NA	TRBV18
ASSTRAEKLF	NA	TRBV12-3/TRBV12-4
ASGRTPQETQY	NA	TRBV2
ASSVDHSSGNTIY	NA	TRBV9
ASRAGTWPSDTQY	NA	TRBV27
ASRRGRILLAEAF	NA	TRBV28
ASSLRQGRGNQPQH	TRBD1	TRBV28
ASSAHVDSGNTIY	NA	TRBV9
ASSRTGVNSPLH	TRBD1	TRBV6-5
ASSNGESSYGYT	NA	TRBV21-1
ASSLDPGRNYGYT	NA	TRBV11-2
ASSRGINTDTQY	NA	TRBV4-1
ASSQVPISSSPLH	NA	TRBV14
ASSIVQQPQH	NA	TRBV19
AWSVPRTPPSTDTQY	NA	TRBV30
ASSLRGDYNEQF	NA	TRBV11-3
ASSEPSMELYNEQF	NA	TRBV6-4
ASTPGTGNTEAF	TRBD1	TRBV5-1
ATSDGLAGGQDEQF	TRBD2	TRBV24-1
ASSQKGDYGYT	NA	TRBV23-1
ASSPMDLTGYT	NA	TRBV18
AGGEQSAAGNTIY	NA	TRBV7-9
ASTGTGANSPLH	TRBD1	TRBV6-5
ASKNTEAF	NA	TRBV28
AISPDRGFQPQH	TRBD1	TRBV10-3